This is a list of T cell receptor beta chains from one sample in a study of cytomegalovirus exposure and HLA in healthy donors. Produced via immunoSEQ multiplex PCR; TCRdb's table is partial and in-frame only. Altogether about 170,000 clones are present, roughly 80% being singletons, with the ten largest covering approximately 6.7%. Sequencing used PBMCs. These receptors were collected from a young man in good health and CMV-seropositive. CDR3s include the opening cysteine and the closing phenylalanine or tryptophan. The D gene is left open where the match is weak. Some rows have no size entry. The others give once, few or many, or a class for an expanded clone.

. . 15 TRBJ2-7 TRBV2 TGTGCCAGCAGTGAATACCCGGGAAAGATCTACGAGCAGTACTTC CASSEYPGKIYEQYF
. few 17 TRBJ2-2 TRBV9 TGTGCCAGCAGCGTAGTCGCAACAGGATTAAACACCGGGGAGCTGTTTTTT CASSVVATGLNTGELFF
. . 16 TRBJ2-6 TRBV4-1 TGCGCCAGCAGCCAGGGGGGAGGAACTGGGGCCAACGTCCTGACTTTC CASSQGGGTGANVLTF
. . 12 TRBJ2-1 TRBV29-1 TGCAGCGTTGAGGTCACAGGCAATGAGCAGTTCTTC CSVEVTGNEQFF
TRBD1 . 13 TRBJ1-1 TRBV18 TGTGCCAGCTCCGGGACAGGGGACACTGAAGCTTTCTTT CASSGTGDTEAFF
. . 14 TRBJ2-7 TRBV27 TGTGCCAGCAGTTTATCCCAGGGTTCCTACGAGCAGTACTTC CASSLSQGSYEQYF
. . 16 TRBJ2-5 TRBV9 TGTGCCAGCAGCGTAGGAGATGGGAGCTACCAAGAGACCCAGTACTTC CASSVGDGSYQETQYF
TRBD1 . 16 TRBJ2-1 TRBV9 TGTGCCAGCAGCGTGAGGACAGGGAGCTCCTACAATGAGCAGTTCTTC CASSVRTGSSYNEQFF
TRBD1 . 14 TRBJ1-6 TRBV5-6 TGTGCCAGCAGCTTAGGGGGCGATAATTCACCCCTCCACTTT CASSLGGDNSPLHF
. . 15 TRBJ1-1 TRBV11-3 TGTGCCAGCAGCTTAAGCTCGCGAGGTGGCACTGAAGCTTTCTTT CASSLSSRGGTEAFF
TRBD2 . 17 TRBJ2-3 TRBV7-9 TGTGCCAGCAGCTTAGGTTCCGGCGGGAGGGGCACAGATACGCAGTATTTT CASSLGSGGRGTDTQYF
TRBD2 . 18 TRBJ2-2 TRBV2 TGTGCCAGCAGTGTCCGTGTAACTAGCGGGACGGCCACCGGGGAGCTGTTTTTT CASSVRVTSGTATGELFF
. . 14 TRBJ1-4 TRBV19 TGTGCCAGTAGTATGCTGGGGCGTAATGAAAAACTGTTTTTT CASSMLGRNEKLFF
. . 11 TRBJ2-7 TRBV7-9 TGTGCCAGCAGCCCAAACTACGAGCAGTACTTC CASSPNYEQYF
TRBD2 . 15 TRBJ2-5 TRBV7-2 TGTGCCAGCAGCTTCTATAGCGGGGTAGGAGAGACCCAGTACTTC CASSFYSGVGETQYF
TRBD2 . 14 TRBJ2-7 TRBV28 TGTGCCAGCAGGCCGACTAGCGGGATATACGAGCAGTACTTC CASRPTSGIYEQYF
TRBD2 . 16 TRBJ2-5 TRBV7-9 TGTGCCAGCAGCCACAACGGGAGGGGGTTTCGGGAGACCCAGTACTTC CASSHNGRGFRETQYF
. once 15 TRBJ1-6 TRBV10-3 TGTGCCATCAGTGAGGGCAGCTCCTATAATTCACCCCTCCACTTT CAISEGSSYNSPLHF
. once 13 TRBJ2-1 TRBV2 TGTGCCAGCATGCTAGGAGCACACAATGAGCAGTTCTTC CASMLGAHNEQFF
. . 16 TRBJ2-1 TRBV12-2 TGTGCAAGTCGCTTAGCGTTCAGGGATCTACGCAATGAGCAGTTCTTC CASRLAFRDLRNEQFF
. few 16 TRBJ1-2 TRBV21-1 TGTGCCAGCAGCAAAGTGGGCCGGCAGTTTAATGACGGCTACACCTTC CASSKVGRQFNDGYTF
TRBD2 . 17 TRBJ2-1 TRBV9 TGTGCCAGCAGCGTAGCTACGACTAGCGGGAGGCTCAATGAGCAGTTCTTC CASSVATTSGRLNEQFF
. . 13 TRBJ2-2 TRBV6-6 TGTGCCAGCAGCAGGGTTGACACCGGGGAGCTGTTTTTT CASSRVDTGELFF
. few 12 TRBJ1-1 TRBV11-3 TGTGCCAGCAGCTTGAGGAACACTGAAGCTTTCTTT CASSLRNTEAFF
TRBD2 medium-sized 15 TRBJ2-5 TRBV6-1 TGTGCCAGCAGTGAAGGGGGACTAGGGGTAGAGACCCAGTACTTC CASSEGGLGVETQYF
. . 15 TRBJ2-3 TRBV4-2 TGTGCCAGCAGCCAAGGGGAGTACAGCACAGATACGCAGTATTTT CASSQGEYSTDTQYF
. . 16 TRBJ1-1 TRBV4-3 TGCGCCAGCAGCCAAGAGATGGAGGGGCGAAACACTGAAGCTTTCTTT CASSQEMEGRNTEAFF
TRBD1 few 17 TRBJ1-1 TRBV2 TGTGCCAGCATGGGGTTAACGCCGGGACAGGGCAGGTCTGAAGCTTTCTTT CASMGLTPGQGRSEAFF
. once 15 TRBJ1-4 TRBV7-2 TGTGCCAGCAGGCGGACAATCTCAACTAATGAAGAACTGTTTTTT CASRRTISTNEELFF
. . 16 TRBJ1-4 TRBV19 TGTGCCAGTAACGAGTATCCCGACAGCTACCATGAAAAACTGTTTTTT CASNEYPDSYHEKLFF
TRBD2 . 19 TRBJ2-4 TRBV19 TGTGCCAGTAGTATTGGCGGCGGGGGGGCTCGGAGAACCAAAAACATTCAGTACTTC CASSIGGGGARRTKNIQYF
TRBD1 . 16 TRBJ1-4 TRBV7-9 TGTGCCAGCAGCTTACCAAATACAGGGGGTAATGAAAAACTGTTTTTT CASSLPNTGGNEKLFF
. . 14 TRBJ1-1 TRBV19 TGTGCCAGTAGTATCAGGGCCATGAACACTGAAGCTTTCTTT CASSIRAMNTEAFF
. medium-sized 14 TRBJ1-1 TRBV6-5 TGTGCCAGCAGTCCCTTTGAAGGGGCCGCTGAGGCTTTCTTT CASSPFEGAAEAFF
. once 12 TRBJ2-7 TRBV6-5 TGTGCCAGCAGTTACCCCGGCGGCGAGCAGTACTTC CASSYPGGEQYF
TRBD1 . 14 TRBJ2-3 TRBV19 TGTGCCAGTAGTCCCCGACAGGGGACCTATACGCAGTATTTT CASSPRQGTYTQYF
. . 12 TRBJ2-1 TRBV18 TGTGCCAGCTCACCAAATCGGTATGAGCAGTTCTTC CASSPNRYEQFF
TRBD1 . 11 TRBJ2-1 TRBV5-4 TGTGCCACGGGGACAGACAATGAGCAGTTCTTC CATGTDNEQFF
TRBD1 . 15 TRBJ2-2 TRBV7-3 TGTGCCAGCAGTCCGACAGGGGGCGAAACCGGGGAGCTGTTTTTT CASSPTGGETGELFF
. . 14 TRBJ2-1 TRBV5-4 TGTGCCAGCAGCTTGCACTTGGGGGCCAATGAGCAGTTCTTC CASSLHLGANEQFF
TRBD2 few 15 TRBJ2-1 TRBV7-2 TGTGCCAGCAGCTTGACTAGCGGGAGCGGGAATGAGCAGTTCTTC CASSLTSGSGNEQFF
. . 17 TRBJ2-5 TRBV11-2 TGTGCCAGCAGCTTACTCCGTGGGGCAGGCTACCAAGAGACCCAGTACTTC CASSLLRGAGYQETQYF
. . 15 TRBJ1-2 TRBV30 TGTGCCTGGAGTGTGGAAGGCAGGACTTACTATGGCTACACCTTC CAWSVEGRTYYGYTF
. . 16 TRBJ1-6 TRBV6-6 TGTGCCAGCAGCCGGACATGGAGCTCCTATAATTCACCCCTCCACTTT CASSRTWSSYNSPLHF
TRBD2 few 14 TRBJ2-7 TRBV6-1 TGTGCCAGCAGTGAAGGCGGGGGAGCTTACGAGCAGTACTTC CASSEGGGAYEQYF
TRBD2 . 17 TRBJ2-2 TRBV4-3 TGCGCCAGCAGCCAAGATGTACGGGGGGGAGGCACCGGGGAGCTGTTTTTT CASSQDVRGGGTGELFF
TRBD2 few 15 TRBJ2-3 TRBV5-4 TGTGCCAGCAGCTTGGCCCGGGAGGTAGGAGATACGCAGTATTTT CASSLAREVGDTQYF